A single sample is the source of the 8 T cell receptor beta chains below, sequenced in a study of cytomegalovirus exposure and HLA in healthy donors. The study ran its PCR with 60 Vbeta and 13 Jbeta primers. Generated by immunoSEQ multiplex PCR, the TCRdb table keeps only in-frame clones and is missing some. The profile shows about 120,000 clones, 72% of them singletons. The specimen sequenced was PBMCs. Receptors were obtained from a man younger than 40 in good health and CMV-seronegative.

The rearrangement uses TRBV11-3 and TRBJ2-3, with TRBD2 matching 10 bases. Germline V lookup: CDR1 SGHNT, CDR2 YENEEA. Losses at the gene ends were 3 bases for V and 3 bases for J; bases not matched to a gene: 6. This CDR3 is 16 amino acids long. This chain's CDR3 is CASSLVGTSETDTQYF. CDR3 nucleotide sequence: TGTGCCAGCAGCTTGGTTGGGACTAGCGAAACAGATACGCAGTATTTT.

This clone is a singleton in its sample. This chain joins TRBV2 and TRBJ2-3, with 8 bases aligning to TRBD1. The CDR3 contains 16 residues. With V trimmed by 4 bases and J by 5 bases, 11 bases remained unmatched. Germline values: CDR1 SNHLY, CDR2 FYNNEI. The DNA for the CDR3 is TGTGCCAGCAGTGGACTAGGACAGGGACTCGGAGATACGCAGTATTTT. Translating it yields CASSGLGQGLGDTQYF.

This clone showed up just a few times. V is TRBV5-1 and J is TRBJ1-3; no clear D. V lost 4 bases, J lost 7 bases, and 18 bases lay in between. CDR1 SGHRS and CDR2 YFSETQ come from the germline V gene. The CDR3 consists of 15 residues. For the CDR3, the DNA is TGCGCCAGCAGCCCGGTAGCGGATGGGGTGAACACCATATATTTT. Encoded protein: CASSPVADGVNTIYF.

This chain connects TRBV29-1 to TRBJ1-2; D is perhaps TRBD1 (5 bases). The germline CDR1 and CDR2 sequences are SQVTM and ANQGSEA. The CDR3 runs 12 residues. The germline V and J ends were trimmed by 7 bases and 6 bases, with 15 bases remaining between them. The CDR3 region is CSARPGEDGYTF. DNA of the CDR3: TGCAGCGCCCGTCCGGGGGAGGATGGCTACACCTTC.

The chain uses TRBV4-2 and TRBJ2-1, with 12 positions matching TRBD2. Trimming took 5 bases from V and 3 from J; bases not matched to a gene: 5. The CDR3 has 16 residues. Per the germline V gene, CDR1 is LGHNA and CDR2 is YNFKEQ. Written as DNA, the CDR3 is TGTGCCAGCAGCACTGGACTAGCGGGGAACTACAATGAGCAGTTCTTC. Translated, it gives CASSTGLAGNYNEQFF.

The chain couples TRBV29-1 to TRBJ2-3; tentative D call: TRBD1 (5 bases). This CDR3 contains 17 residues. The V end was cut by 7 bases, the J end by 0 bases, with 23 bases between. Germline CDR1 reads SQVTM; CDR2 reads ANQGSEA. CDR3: CSALTETPHYSTDTQYF. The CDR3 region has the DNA TGCAGCGCACTGACAGAGACACCTCATTATAGCACAGATACGCAGTATTTT.

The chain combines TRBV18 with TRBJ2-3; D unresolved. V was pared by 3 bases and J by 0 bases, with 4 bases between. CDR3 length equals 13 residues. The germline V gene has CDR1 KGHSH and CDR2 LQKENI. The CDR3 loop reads CASSPSSTDTQYF. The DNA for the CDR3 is TGTGCCAGCTCACCTTCTAGCACAGATACGCAGTATTTT.

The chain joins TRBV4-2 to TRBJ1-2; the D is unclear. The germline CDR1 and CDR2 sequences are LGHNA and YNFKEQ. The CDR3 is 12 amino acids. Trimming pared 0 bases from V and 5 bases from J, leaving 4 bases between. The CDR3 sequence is CASSQDNYGYTF. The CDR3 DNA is TGTGCCAGCAGCCAAGATAATTATGGCTACACCTTC.